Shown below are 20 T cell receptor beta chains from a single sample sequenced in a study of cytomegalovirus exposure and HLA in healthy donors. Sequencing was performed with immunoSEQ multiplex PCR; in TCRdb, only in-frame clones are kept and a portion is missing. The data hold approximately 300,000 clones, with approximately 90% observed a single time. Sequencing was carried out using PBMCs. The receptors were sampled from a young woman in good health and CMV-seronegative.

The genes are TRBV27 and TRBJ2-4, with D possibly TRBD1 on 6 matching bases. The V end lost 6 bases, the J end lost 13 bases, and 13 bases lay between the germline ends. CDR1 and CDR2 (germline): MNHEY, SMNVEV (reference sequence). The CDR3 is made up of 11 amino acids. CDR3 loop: CASRGADRQYF. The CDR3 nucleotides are TGTGCCAGCAGGGGGGCGGACAGACAGTACTTC.

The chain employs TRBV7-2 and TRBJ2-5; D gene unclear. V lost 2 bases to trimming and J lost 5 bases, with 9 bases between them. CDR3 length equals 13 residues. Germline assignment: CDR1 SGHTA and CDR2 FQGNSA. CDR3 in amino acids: CASSLPPVETQYF. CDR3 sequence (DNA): TGTGCCAGCAGCTTACCTCCTGTCGAGACCCAGTACTTC. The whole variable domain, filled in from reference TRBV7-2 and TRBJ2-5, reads GAGVSQSPSNKVTEKGKDVELRCDPISGHTALYWYRQSLGQGLEFLIYFQGNSAPDKSGLPSDRFSAERTGGSVSTLTIQRTQQEDSAVYLCASSLPPVETQYFGPGTRLLVL.

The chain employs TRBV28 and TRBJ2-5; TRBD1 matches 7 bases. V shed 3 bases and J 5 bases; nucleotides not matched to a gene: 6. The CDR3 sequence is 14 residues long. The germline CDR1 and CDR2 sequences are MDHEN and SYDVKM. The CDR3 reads CASSFLQGYETQYF. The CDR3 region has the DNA TGTGCCAGCAGTTTTCTACAGGGGTACGAGACCCAGTACTTC.

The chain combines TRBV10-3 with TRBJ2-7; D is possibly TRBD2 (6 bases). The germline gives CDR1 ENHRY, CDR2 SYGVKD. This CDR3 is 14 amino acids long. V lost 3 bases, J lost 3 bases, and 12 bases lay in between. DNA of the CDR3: TGTGCCATCAGTGATATCGCGGGGATCTACGAGCAGTACTTC. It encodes CAISDIAGIYEQYF.

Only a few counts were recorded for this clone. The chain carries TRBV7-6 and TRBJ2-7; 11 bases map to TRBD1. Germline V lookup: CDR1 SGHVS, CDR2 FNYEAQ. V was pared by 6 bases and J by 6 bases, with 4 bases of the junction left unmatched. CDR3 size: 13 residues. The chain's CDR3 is CASSSGTGGEQYF. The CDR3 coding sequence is TGTGCCAGCAGTTCCGGGACAGGGGGCGAGCAGTACTTC.

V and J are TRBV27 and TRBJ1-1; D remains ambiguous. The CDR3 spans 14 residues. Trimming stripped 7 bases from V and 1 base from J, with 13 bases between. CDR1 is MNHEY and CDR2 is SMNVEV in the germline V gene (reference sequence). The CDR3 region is CASTPSGWNTEAFF. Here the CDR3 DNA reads TGTGCCAGCACCCCATCAGGCTGGAACACTGAAGCTTTCTTT.

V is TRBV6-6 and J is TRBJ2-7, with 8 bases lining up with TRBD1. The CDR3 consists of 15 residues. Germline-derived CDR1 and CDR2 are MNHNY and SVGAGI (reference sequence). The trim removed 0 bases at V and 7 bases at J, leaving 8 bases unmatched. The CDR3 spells CASSYSGTGLKEQYF. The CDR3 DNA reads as TGTGCCAGCAGTTACTCTGGGACAGGCTTGAAAGAGCAGTACTTC.

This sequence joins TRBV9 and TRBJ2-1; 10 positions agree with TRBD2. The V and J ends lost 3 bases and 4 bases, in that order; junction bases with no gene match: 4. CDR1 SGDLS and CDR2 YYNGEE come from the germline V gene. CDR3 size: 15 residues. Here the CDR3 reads CASSELAGTYNEQFF. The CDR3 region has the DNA TGTGCCAGCAGCGAACTAGCGGGGACATACAATGAGCAGTTCTTC.

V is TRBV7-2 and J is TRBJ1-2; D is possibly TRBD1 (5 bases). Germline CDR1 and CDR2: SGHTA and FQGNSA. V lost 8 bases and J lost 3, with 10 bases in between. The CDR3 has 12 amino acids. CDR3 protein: CASQGTHYGYTF. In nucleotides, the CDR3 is TGTGCCAGCCAGGGCACCCACTATGGCTACACCTTC. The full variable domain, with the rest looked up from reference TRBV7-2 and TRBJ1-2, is GAGVSQSPSNKVTEKGKDVELRCDPISGHTALYWYRQSLGQGLEFLIYFQGNSAPDKSGLPSDRFSAERTGGSVSTLTIQRTQQEDSAVYLCASQGTHYGYTFGSGTRLTVV.

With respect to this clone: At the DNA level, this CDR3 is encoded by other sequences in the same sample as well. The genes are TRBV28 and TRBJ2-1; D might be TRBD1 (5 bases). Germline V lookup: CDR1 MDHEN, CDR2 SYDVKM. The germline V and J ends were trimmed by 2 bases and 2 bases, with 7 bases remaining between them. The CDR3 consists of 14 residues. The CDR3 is CASSLAGTYNEQFF. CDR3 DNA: TGTGCCAGCAGTTTAGCAGGGACCTACAATGAGCAGTTCTTC. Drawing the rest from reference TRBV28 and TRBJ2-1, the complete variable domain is DVKVTQSSRYLVKRTGEKVFLECVQDMDHENMFWYRQDPGLGLRLIYFSYDVKMKEKGDIPEGYSVSREKKERFSLILESASTNQTSMYLCASSLAGTYNEQFFGPGTRLTVL.

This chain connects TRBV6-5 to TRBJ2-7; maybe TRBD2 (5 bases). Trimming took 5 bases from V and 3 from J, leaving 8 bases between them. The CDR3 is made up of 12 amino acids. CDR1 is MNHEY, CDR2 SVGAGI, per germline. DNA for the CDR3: TGTGCCAGCAGTGACGGACTCTACGAGCAGTACTTC. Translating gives CASSDGLYEQYF.

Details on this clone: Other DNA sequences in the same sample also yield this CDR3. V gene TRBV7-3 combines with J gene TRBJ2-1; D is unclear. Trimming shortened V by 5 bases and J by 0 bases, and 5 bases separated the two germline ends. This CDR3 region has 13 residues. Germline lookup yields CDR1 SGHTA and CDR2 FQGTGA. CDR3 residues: CASSPTSYNEQFF. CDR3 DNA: TGTGCCAGCAGCCCTACCTCCTACAATGAGCAGTTCTTC.

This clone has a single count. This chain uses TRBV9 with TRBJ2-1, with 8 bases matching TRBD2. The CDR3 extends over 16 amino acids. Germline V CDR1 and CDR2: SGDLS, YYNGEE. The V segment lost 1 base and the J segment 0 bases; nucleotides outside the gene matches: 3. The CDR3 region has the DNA TGTGCCAGCAGCGTACGCAGCGGGAGCTCCTACAATGAGCAGTTCTTC. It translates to CASSVRSGSSYNEQFF.

CDR3 coding DNA: TGCGCCAGCAGCCAAGATTCCGGACTAGCGGGATACGAGCAGTACTTC. Its protein is CASSQDSGLAGYEQYF. This sequence joins TRBV4-3 and TRBJ2-7; 12 bases are shared with TRBD2. The V gene's germline CDR1 is LGHNA and CDR2 YSLEER. The CDR3 loop spans 16 amino acids. V shed 0 bases and J 4 bases; nucleotides not matched to a gene: 4.

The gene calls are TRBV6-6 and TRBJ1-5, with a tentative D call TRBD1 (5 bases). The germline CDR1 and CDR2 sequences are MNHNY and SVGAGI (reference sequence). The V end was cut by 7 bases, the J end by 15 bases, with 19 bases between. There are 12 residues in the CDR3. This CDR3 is CASTKGGGVGHF. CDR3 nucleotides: TGTGCCAGCACCAAAGGCGGGGGGGTCGGGCATTTT.

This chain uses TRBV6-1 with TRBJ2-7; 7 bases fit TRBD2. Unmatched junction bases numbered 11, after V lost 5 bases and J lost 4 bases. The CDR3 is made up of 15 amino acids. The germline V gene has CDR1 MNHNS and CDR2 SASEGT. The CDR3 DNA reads TGTGCCAGCAGTCAAACTAGCGCTCAAGATTACGAGCAGTACTTC. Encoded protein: CASSQTSAQDYEQYF.

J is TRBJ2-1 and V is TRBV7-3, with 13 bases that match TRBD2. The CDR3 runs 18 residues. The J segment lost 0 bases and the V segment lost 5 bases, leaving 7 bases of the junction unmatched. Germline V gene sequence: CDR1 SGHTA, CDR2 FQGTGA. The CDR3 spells CASSPGGTSGNSYNEQFF. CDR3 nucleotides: TGTGCCAGCAGCCCCGGCGGGACTAGCGGGAACTCCTACAATGAGCAGTTCTTC.

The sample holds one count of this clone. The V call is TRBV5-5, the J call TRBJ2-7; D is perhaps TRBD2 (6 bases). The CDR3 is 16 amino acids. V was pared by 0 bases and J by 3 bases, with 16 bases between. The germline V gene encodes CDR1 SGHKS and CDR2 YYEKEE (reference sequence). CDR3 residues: CASSLVGGADNYEQYF. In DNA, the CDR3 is TGTGCCAGCAGCTTGGTAGGCGGGGCGGATAACTACGAGCAGTACTTC.

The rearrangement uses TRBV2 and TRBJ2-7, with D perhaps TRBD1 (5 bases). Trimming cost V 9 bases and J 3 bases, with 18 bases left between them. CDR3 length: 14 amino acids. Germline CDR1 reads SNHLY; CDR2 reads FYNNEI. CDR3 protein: CASVGQGGNYEQYF. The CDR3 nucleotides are TGTGCCAGTGTGGGGCAGGGTGGGAACTACGAGCAGTACTTC.

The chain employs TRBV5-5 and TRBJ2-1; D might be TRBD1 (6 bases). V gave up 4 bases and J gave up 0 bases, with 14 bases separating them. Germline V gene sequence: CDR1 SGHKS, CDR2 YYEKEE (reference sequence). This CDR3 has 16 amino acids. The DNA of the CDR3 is TGTGCCAGCAGCGAATCAGGGGCCCTCTCCTACAATGAGCAGTTCTTC. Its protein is CASSESGALSYNEQFF.